This paragraph covers one TCR beta chain sequence. Its antigen is unknown. There are no base qualities to consult, and no much larger clone falls within one base. The data stem from a study of CD8+ T cells in alopecia areata (dated by TCRdb to 2016 to 2019). In terms of the full investigation: The treated patients, all with moderate-to-severe alopecia areata, were enrolled in an open-label pilot trial of oral tofacitinib given at 5 to 10 mg twice daily. TCRbeta CDR3 regions were amplified by immunoSEQ multiplex PCR using 35 Vbeta forward and 13 Jbeta reverse primers. Scalp tissue and sorted CD4+ and CD8+ peripheral blood T cells from patchy and totalis/universalis alopecia areata patients and from healthy controls were covered by human TCRbeta sequencing. Patients received tofacitinib for 6 to 18 months and were then followed off drug for 6 months to check for delayed response and recurrence. The SALT score, which quantifies the percentage of affected scalp surface area, was used to measure disease severity in treated patients. RNA was obtained with the PAXgene miRNA kit for fixed scalp, the miRNeasy kit for PBMCs, and the RNeasy kit for mouse skin. The study used high-throughput TCRbeta sequencing to examine T cell clonal expansion in alopecia areata, in both the C3H/HeJ mouse model and human patients. Tofacitinib-treated patients had biopsies at baseline and at 4 and 24 weeks of treatment, with a later scalp biopsy in several patients. Scalp clonality was compared among normal scalp (n=4), patchy alopecia areata scalp (n=8), and alopecia totalis/universalis scalp (n=8). What the study reported, not specific to this receptor: Compared with normal scalp, lesional scalp had higher clonality and more expanded CD8+ clones, particularly in alopecia totalis/universalis, a pattern that suggests antigenic drive. Shared TCR sequences between patients were less evident than in mice, which may be partly attributable to HLA diversity in the patient population. Resident alphabeta T cells in normal human skin are also sequenced, complicating scalp TCR repertoire analysis, unlike mouse skin dominated by gammadelta T cells. Because the treated cohort was small and included a single nonresponder, larger studies are needed to assess links between baseline CD8+ expansion and response. Tofacitinib significantly decreased scalp clonality and the number of expanded CD8+ clones among the top 100 scalp clones. Many expanded lesional clones were found to persist in scalp and blood during tofacitinib treatment, and relapse after treatment cessation may be partly explained by this persistence.

The CDR3 measures 14 amino acids from cysteine to phenylalanine. The DNA shown is the 42-base CDR3, in frame from base 1. For CDR1 and CDR2, the germline V gene lists SGDLS and YYNGEE. At the junction V is shortened by 1 base and J by 3 bases, with 9 bases in between. The library was made by the immunoSEQ multiplex PCR assay. RNA was extracted from all samples and reverse transcribed into cDNA, which served as template for TCR sequencing. SuperScript III was used for first-strand cDNA synthesis, primed with a 2:1 mix of oligo-dT and random hexamers. A synthetic immune receptor repertoire was used to measure amplification bias, and any remaining bias was corrected computationally. In the source study's methods: After raw reads were preprocessed to remove errors, the CDR3 was defined following IMGT conventions as running from the conserved cysteine to phenylalanine. Clonality was computed by normalizing Shannon entropy by log2 of the number of productive unique TCRs and subtracting the result from 1. Scalp TCRbeta sequences were cross-referenced with sorted blood CD4 and CD8 repertoires so that the CD4 or CD8 identity of scalp clones could be inferred. As stored in TCRdb, this immuneACCESS dataset retains in-frame rearrangements with V and J assigned. A fraction of the clones does not appear; measured against another copy, unresolved V genes explain less than half of the discrepancy, and the remainder lacks a known reason. The DNA gave D and trimming, while V, J and clone size come from that table. This sample gives 120,000 or so clones in total; 61% of them show up just once. The ten largest clonotypes hold 5.7% of the sample.

The time point tag for this specimen amounts to: around 29 days on oral tofacitinib. Per the publication, the treatment or condition label means: oral pan-JAK inhibitor, 5-10 mg twice daily. Lesional scalp punch biopsies and peripheral blood were obtained from alopecia areata patients. PBMCs were isolated by density centrifugation and stained for CD3, CD4 and CD8, after which CD4+ and CD8+ T cells were sorted on a FACSAria. The chain is assembled from TRBV9 and TRBJ2-3; the D gene is perhaps TRBD2, on 6 matching bases. The sequence was obtained from a human donor with alopecia areata. Sequencing was performed on CD4+ T cells sorted from blood, taken at week 4, from a patient treated with tofacitinib. The base sequence is TGTGCCAGCAGCGTAACACTAGCTACAGATACGCAGTATTTT. This encodes CASSVTLATDTQYF.